These 14 T cell receptor beta chains share one sample of origin, sequenced in a study of cytotoxic CD8 clonotypes in ibrutinib-treated CLL. Using immunoSEQ multiplex PCR, the repertoire was profiled, and TCRdb retains in-frame clones only, with some absent. The profile shows over 100,000 clones, roughly 85% of them singletons. Specimen: PBMCs, collected after 24 months of ibrutinib treatment. These receptors originate from a human donor with chronic lymphocytic leukemia.

The V call is TRBV7-2, the J call TRBJ2-5; D unresolved. Germline CDR1 and CDR2: SGHTA and FQGNSA. The CDR3 extends over 12 amino acids. Trimming cost V 2 bases and J 4 bases, with 5 bases left between them. In DNA, the CDR3 is TGTGCCAGCAGCTTATCGCGAGAGACCCAGTACTTC. Its protein product is CASSLSRETQYF.

This rearrangement joins TRBV7-8 to TRBJ2-6; TRBD1 is a possible D gene (5 bases). Trimming shortened V by 3 bases and J by 0 bases, and 12 bases separated the two germline ends. Per the germline V gene, CDR1 is SGHVS and CDR2 is FQNEAQ. The CDR3 contains 17 residues. The CDR3 is CASSFRGQVSGANVLTF. The CDR3 bases are TGTGCCAGCAGCTTCCGAGGACAAGTCTCTGGGGCCAACGTCCTGACTTTC.

The table lists this clone with a count of one. J is TRBJ2-1 and V is TRBV9; 7 nucleotides align to TRBD1. Germline lookup yields CDR1 SGDLS and CDR2 YYNGEE. V was pared by 4 bases and J by 4 bases, with 5 bases of the junction left unmatched. The CDR3 length is 14 residues. CDR3 nucleotide sequence: TGTGCCAGCAGCTCCCAGACAGGGTACAATGAGCAGTTCTTC. Protein: CASSSQTGYNEQFF.

The chain carries TRBV5-4 and TRBJ2-5; 7 bases match TRBD1. This CDR3 is built from 17 residues. Germline V gene sequence: CDR1 SGHNT, CDR2 YYREEE (reference sequence). Germline trimming cut 3 bases from V and 2 bases from J; bases unmatched to any gene: 13. The CDR3: CASSSGPGTAKQETQYF. In nucleotides, the CDR3 is TGTGCCAGCAGCTCGGGCCCGGGGACAGCGAAGCAAGAGACCCAGTACTTC.

This clone has only one observation. The chain combines TRBV4-1 with TRBJ2-3; a weak D match, TRBD2 (5 bases). Trimming left V 3 bases short and J 5 bases short, with 15 bases between. Germline loops: CDR1 MGHRA, CDR2 YSYEKL. The CDR3 spans 15 residues. The CDR3 is CASSHAAVGKDTQYF. CDR3 sequence (DNA): TGCGCCAGCAGCCACGCAGCGGTCGGGAAAGATACGCAGTATTTT.

As regards this clone: The junction and the germline gene differ at one end; a read error may be behind it. CDR3 residues: CASSTYYEQFF. For the CDR3, the DNA is TGCGCCAGCAGTACCTACTATGAGCAGTTCTTC. This chain uses TRBV10-2 with TRBJ2-1; D ambiguous. There are 11 residues in the CDR3. CDR1 and CDR2 (germline): WSHSY, SAAADI.

The chain combines TRBV6-1 with TRBJ1-1, with 8 bases lining up with TRBD1. This CDR3 spans 14 amino acids. The ends lost 2 bases at V and 4 bases at J; junction bases unmatched: 3. Per the germline V gene, CDR1 is MNHNS and CDR2 is SASEGT. CDR3 bases: TGTGCCAGCAGTGAACAGGGGGCCGGCACTGAAGCTTTCTTT. Protein sequence: CASSEQGAGTEAFF.

The chain recombines TRBV7-2 with TRBJ1-1, with TRBD1 matching over 7 bases. Germline loops: CDR1 SGHTA, CDR2 FQGNSA. With 5 bases clipped from V and 0 bases from J, the junction kept 9 bases outside the gene matches. This CDR3 spans 16 amino acids. CDR3 protein: CASSTSQGVVNTEAFF. The CDR3 DNA sequence: TGTGCCAGCAGCACCAGTCAGGGGGTAGTGAACACTGAAGCTTTCTTT.

V usage is TRBV4-2 and J usage is TRBJ2-7; 7 positions match TRBD1. Germline V gives CDR1 LGHNA, CDR2 YNFKEQ. The CDR3 length is 18 residues. V lost 0 bases, J lost 1 base, and 12 bases stayed unmatched. The CDR3 DNA reads as TGTGCCAGCAGCCAAGATCGAGGGGGCGAGGGGAGATCCTACGAGCAGTACTTC. It yields the protein CASSQDRGGEGRSYEQYF.

Points on this clone: Other DNA sequences of this sample code for an identical CDR3. The genes are TRBV7-9 and TRBJ1-1; no reliable D call. The CDR3 spans 12 residues. CDR1 and CDR2 from the germline V gene are SEHNR and FQNEAQ (reference sequence). The V gene lost 2 bases and the J gene lost 3 bases, with 4 bases spanning the gap. CDR3 coding DNA: TGTGCCAGCAGCTTATCCGACACTGAAGCTTTCTTT. Translated: CASSLSDTEAFF.

This sequence joins TRBV15 and TRBJ2-7; 8 bases agree with TRBD1. With V trimmed by 0 bases and J by 4 bases, 8 bases remained unmatched. This CDR3 has 16 residues. Germline CDR1 is LNHNV and CDR2 is YYDKDF (reference sequence). The DNA for the CDR3 is TGTGCCACCAGCAGAGAGGCTACAGGGGGTGGGTACGAGCAGTACTTC. It encodes CATSREATGGGYEQYF.

This chain uses TRBV2 with TRBJ1-5; no definite D call. The CDR3 is 14 amino acids. The V end lost 5 bases, the J end lost 4 bases, and 12 bases lay between the germline ends. Germline lookup yields CDR1 SNHLY and CDR2 FYNNEI. This chain's CDR3 is CASSLGRSNQPQHF. The CDR3 DNA sequence: TGTGCCAGCAGTCTCGGACGGAGTAATCAGCCCCAGCATTTT.

This chain connects TRBV4-3 to TRBJ2-1; tentative D call: TRBD1 (5 bases). Deletions cut 4 bases from V and 2 bases from J, with 12 bases between. The CDR3 runs to 15 residues. From germline, CDR1 is LGHNA and CDR2 YSLEER. The CDR3 is CASSPDRSPYNEQFF. The CDR3 DNA follows: TGCGCCAGCAGCCCAGACAGAAGTCCCTACAATGAGCAGTTCTTC.

The V and J genes are TRBV2 and TRBJ2-3; TRBD1 agrees at 8 bases. Trimming removed 6 bases from V and 5 bases from J; junction bases left unmatched: 13. The CDR3 extends over 16 amino acids. Germline CDR1 reads SNHLY; CDR2 reads FYNNEI. CDR3: CASSLGTGKNVDTQYF. DNA of the CDR3: TGTGCCAGCAGCCTCGGGACAGGAAAGAATGTAGATACGCAGTATTTT.